Below, 32 T cell receptor beta chains from the same sample are listed, as sequenced in a study of cytomegalovirus exposure and HLA in healthy donors. The PCR made use of 60 Vbeta and 13 Jbeta primers. Data came from immunoSEQ multiplex PCR; TCRdb stores just in-frame clones and leaves some out. The profile shows just over 200,000 clones, roughly 68% of them singletons. What was sequenced was PBMCs. All receptors derive from a man aged 40-50 years in good health and CMV-seropositive.

To note about this clone: Relative to the germline gene, one junction end is altered; a read error may explain this. The chain is built from TRBV2 and TRBJ1-2, with D unclear. Germline values: CDR1 SNHLY, CDR2 FYNNEI. The CDR3 consists of 12 residues. CDR3 in amino acids: CASSEDNYGCTF. As DNA, the CDR3 is TGTGCCAGCAGTGAAGATAACTATGGCTGCACCTTC.

A few counts support this clone. V and J are TRBV5-5 and TRBJ1-1, with D tentatively TRBD1 (6 bases). The CDR3 has 14 residues. The germline V gene encodes CDR1 SGHKS and CDR2 YYEKEE (reference sequence). The ends were cut back, 0 bases at V and 2 bases at J, with 8 bases in the middle. Here the CDR3 DNA reads TGTGCCAGCAGCTTGGGGACAGTCAACACTGAAGCTTTCTTT. It specifies CASSLGTVNTEAFF.

In its sample, this clone was seen a few times. The chain couples TRBV5-4 to TRBJ2-7, with TRBD2 as a possible D gene (6 bases). The length of the CDR3 is 14 residues. CDR1 SGHNT and CDR2 YYREEE come from the germline V gene (reference sequence). V was trimmed by 0 bases and J by 5 bases, leaving 12 bases between them. The CDR3 sequence: CASSLDSASDEQYF. The DNA of the CDR3 is TGTGCCAGCAGCTTGGACTCGGCTAGCGACGAGCAGTACTTC.

The chain joins TRBV5-1 to TRBJ2-5; D may be TRBD2 (6 bases). The end of the DNA is better explained by TRBJ2-7, so the J call may be wrong. The CDR3 spans 13 residues. Germline V gives CDR1 SGHRS, CDR2 YFSETQ. CDR3 in DNA: TGCGCCAGCCGGCGGGACGAGACCTACGAGCAGTACTTC. Its translation is CASRRDETYEQYF.

This chain joins TRBV19 and TRBJ2-7, with TRBD2 identical over 9 bases. Germline V gene data show CDR1 as LNHDA and CDR2 as SQIVND (reference sequence). V lost 8 bases, J lost 0 bases, and 5 bases stayed unmatched. The CDR3 is made up of 14 amino acids. The CDR3 nucleotides are TGTGCCAGTGAGGCGGGGGGGCCCTCCTACGAGCAGTACTTC. Its translation is CASEAGGPSYEQYF.

V gene TRBV4-1 combines with J gene TRBJ2-2; TRBD1 aligns across 9 bases. V was clipped by 4 bases and J by 5 bases; unmatched bases: 11. This CDR3 comprises 17 residues. Germline-derived CDR1 and CDR2 are MGHRA and YSYEKL. The CDR3: CASSLLPGTGNTGELFF. The CDR3 nucleotides read TGCGCCAGCAGCCTCCTACCCGGGACAGGGAATACCGGGGAGCTGTTTTTT.

J is TRBJ2-1 and V is TRBV5-1; 10 positions match TRBD1. Germline V gives CDR1 SGHRS, CDR2 YFSETQ. After removal of 4 bases from V and 7 bases from J, the junction contained 8 bases not matched to a gene. The length of the CDR3 is 15 residues. The CDR3 bases are TGCGCCAGCAGCCTCCGACAGGGGGCCGGGAATGAGCAGTTCTTC. Protein sequence: CASSLRQGAGNEQFF.

V gene TRBV2 combines with J gene TRBJ2-3; weak D call: TRBD1 (5 bases). CDR1 and CDR2 from the germline V gene are SNHLY and FYNNEI. Trimming removed 6 bases at V and 9 bases at J, with 13 bases between. CDR3 size: 12 residues. The CDR3 nucleotides read TGTGCCAGCAGGGCAGGGATGGACACGCAGTATTTT. Protein product: CASRAGMDTQYF.

V is TRBV19 and J is TRBJ1-5; D is ambiguous. Germline assignment: CDR1 LNHDA and CDR2 SQIVND (reference sequence). The CDR3 spans 14 residues. Between the trimmed V and J ends, which lost 3 bases and 10 bases, there was a span of 16 bases. CDR3 nucleotides: TGTGCCAGTAGTATGGGCAAACTTAAGGAACCCCAGCATTTT. Amino acid sequence: CASSMGKLKEPQHF.

Points on this clone: Other DNA variants within this sample encode the same CDR3. The chain recombines TRBV5-1 with TRBJ1-5, with TRBD1 matching over 7 bases. The CDR3 covers 15 residues. After removal of 0 bases from V and 7 bases from J, the junction contained 7 bases not matched to a gene. Germline CDR1 reads SGHRS; CDR2 reads YFSETQ. The DNA of the CDR3 is TGCGCCAGCAGCTTGGGAAACGACAGGGAACAGCCCCAGCATTTT. This sequence encodes CASSLGNDREQPQHF.

This clone was recorded a few times. The chain is built from TRBV6-1 and TRBJ2-3; 8 nucleotides align to TRBD1. V was pared by 7 bases and J by 5 bases, with 11 bases of the junction left unmatched. The germline V gene has CDR1 MNHNS and CDR2 SASEGT. The CDR3 totals 15 residues. Written as DNA, the CDR3 is TGTGCCAGCACCCCCCAGGGGGCTATTATAGATACGCAGTATTTT. This translates into CASTPQGAIIDTQYF.

The chain is built from TRBV11-2 and TRBJ2-7, with a tentative D call TRBD2 (5 bases). This CDR3 region has 15 residues. The germline V gene encodes CDR1 SGHAT and CDR2 FQNNGV. The V and J ends lost 1 base and 6 bases respectively, with 16 bases between them. The CDR3 DNA follows: TGTGCCAGCAGCTTAGGAGGTCTAGCCCGGCGCGAGCAGTACTTC. This codes for CASSLGGLARREQYF.

The genes are TRBV27 and TRBJ1-1, with D perhaps matching TRBD1 (5 bases). There are 16 residues in the CDR3. Trimming took 6 bases from V and 0 from J, leaving 17 bases between them. From germline, CDR1 is MNHEY and CDR2 SMNVEV (reference sequence). In nucleotides, the CDR3 is TGTGCCAGCAGCCTCCTGCGGCAGGGATTGAACACTGAAGCTTTCTTT. Its protein is CASSLLRQGLNTEAFF.

The chain links TRBV6-6 to TRBJ2-7; TRBD1 matches at 7 bases. From germline, CDR1 is MNHNY and CDR2 SVGAGI (reference sequence). V lost 6 bases and J lost 7; bases outside the gene matches: 15. The CDR3 consists of 15 residues. CDR3 bases: TGTGCCAGCAGCCACCCCGGGACAGACCCTAGGGAGCAGTACTTC. It codes for CASSHPGTDPREQYF.

This chain joins TRBV4-2 and TRBJ1-4; TRBD1 matches 9 bases. The CDR3 is 16 amino acids. V lost 4 bases and J lost 8; bases outside the gene matches: 11. Germline CDR1 reads LGHNA; CDR2 reads YNFKEQ. In DNA, the CDR3 is TGTGCCAGCAGCCCTGAAGGGACAGGGACCTGGGAAAAACTGTTTTTT. This translates into CASSPEGTGTWEKLFF.

A few counts support this clone. The genes are TRBV6-1 and TRBJ2-5; 12 bases agree with TRBD2. The CDR3 covers 15 residues. The germline V gene encodes CDR1 MNHNS and CDR2 SASEGT. J was trimmed by 2 bases and V by 5 bases; bases with no gene match: 3. The CDR3 loop reads CASSSTSGGQETQYF. Here the CDR3 DNA reads TGTGCCAGCAGTTCGACTAGCGGGGGACAAGAGACCCAGTACTTC.

The chain employs TRBV28 and TRBJ1-4; possible D gene TRBD1, 5 bases. The V gene's germline CDR1 is MDHEN and CDR2 SYDVKM. Trimming pared 3 bases from V and 8 bases from J, leaving 13 bases between. The CDR3 covers 14 residues. The CDR3 loop is CASSLKGSGEKLFF. Written as DNA, the CDR3 is TGTGCCAGCAGTTTGAAGGGGTCAGGGGAAAAACTGTTTTTT.

The CDR3 is CASRPEDRDYGGQFF. The CDR3 nucleotides are TGCGCCAGCAGGCCAGAGGACAGGGATTATGGGGGGCAGTTCTTC. The rearrangement uses TRBV5-1 and TRBJ2-1, with 8 bases matching TRBD1. The CDR3 is 15 residues long. The germline V gene encodes CDR1 SGHRS and CDR2 YFSETQ. V lost 5 bases, J lost 12 bases, and 16 bases stayed unmatched.

This clone was counted only a few times. The V call is TRBV4-2, the J call TRBJ2-5; 8 bases align to TRBD2. V shed 0 bases and J 4 bases; nucleotides not matched to a gene: 7. CDR1 LGHNA and CDR2 YNFKEQ come from the germline V gene. CDR3 length: 16 residues. The CDR3: CASSQDAAGEAETQYF. CDR3 coding DNA: TGTGCCAGCAGCCAAGATGCAGCGGGGGAGGCAGAGACCCAGTACTTC.

This clone was counted a single time. V and J are TRBV6-5 and TRBJ2-2; 9 nucleotides agree with TRBD1. The CDR3 totals 15 residues. Germline assignment: CDR1 MNHEY and CDR2 SVGAGI. V gave up 5 bases and J gave up 7 bases; unmatched junction bases: 8. The CDR3 spells CASSLTGGGIGELFF. The CDR3 nucleotides are TGTGCCAGCAGTCTGACAGGGGGTGGGATCGGGGAGCTGTTTTTT.

This chain connects TRBV30 to TRBJ1-1, with D uncertain. The CDR3 runs 12 residues. The germline V gene encodes CDR1 GTSNPN and CDR2 SVGIG (reference sequence). V was pared by 7 bases and J by 2 bases, with 11 bases between. CDR3 protein: CALPRKNTEAFF. In DNA form, the CDR3 reads TGTGCCTTACCGAGAAAAAACACTGAAGCTTTCTTT.

The chain uses TRBV6-1 and TRBJ1-2, with TRBD1 matching 8 bases. CDR3 size: 15 residues. The germline V gene encodes CDR1 MNHNS and CDR2 SASEGT. With V trimmed by 3 bases and J by 2 bases, 5 bases remained unmatched. CDR3 region: CASSDSRTGNYGYTF. The CDR3, as DNA: TGTGCCAGCAGTGACTCTCGGACAGGGAACTATGGCTACACCTTC.

The chain is built from TRBV5-1 and TRBJ2-7; possible D gene TRBD1, 5 bases. The V end lost 1 base, the J end lost 3 bases, and 8 bases lay between the germline ends. Germline values: CDR1 SGHRS, CDR2 YFSETQ. This CDR3 has 13 amino acids. DNA of the CDR3: TGCGCCAGCAGCTTGAACAGGCTCTACGAGCAGTACTTC. Translation: CASSLNRLYEQYF.

This clone was found a few times. In DNA, the CDR3 is TGCGCCAGCAGCCAAGAGGACAGGGGGAACCGAAACACCATATATTTT. It encodes CASSQEDRGNRNTIYF. The rearrangement uses TRBV4-1 and TRBJ1-3, with TRBD1 matching 10 bases. The CDR3 extends over 16 amino acids. After removal of 0 bases from V and 5 bases from J, the junction contained 4 bases not matched to a gene. Germline loops: CDR1 MGHRA, CDR2 YSYEKL.

Remarks on this clone: Other DNA sequences of this sample code for an identical CDR3. The chain uses TRBV27 and TRBJ1-5; no definite D call. V was shortened by 6 bases and J by 2 bases, with 11 bases between the two germline ends. Germline V CDR1 and CDR2: MNHEY, SMNVEV (reference sequence). The CDR3 runs 14 residues. The CDR3 DNA follows: TGTGCCAGCAGCCTCCGACAAGGCAATCAGCCCCAGCATTTT. Translated: CASSLRQGNQPQHF.

This chain connects TRBV6-1 to TRBJ1-6; D unclear. The germline V gene has CDR1 MNHNS and CDR2 SASEGT. This CDR3 has 12 residues. V was pared by 6 bases and J by 10 bases, with 10 bases between. CDR3 residues: CASRGLGSPLHF. Written as DNA, the CDR3 is TGTGCCAGCAGGGGCCTTGGATCACCCCTCCACTTT.

The CDR3 spells CASSQVPGLSGNTIYF. CDR3 DNA sequence: TGCGCCAGCAGCCAAGTTCCAGGCCTCTCTGGAAACACCATATATTTT. The chain uses TRBV4-3 and TRBJ1-3; unclear D gene. The CDR3 runs to 16 residues. Trimming took 1 base from V and 0 from J, leaving 10 bases between them. Looked up from germline, CDR1 is LGHNA and CDR2 is YSLEER.

This chain joins TRBV6-5 and TRBJ1-2; D is perhaps TRBD1 (5 bases). V was pared by 0 bases and J by 5 bases, with 16 bases between. This CDR3 is 16 amino acids long. Germline V gene data show CDR1 as MNHEY and CDR2 as SVGAGI. In DNA form, the CDR3 reads TGTGCCAGCAGTTACTCGAATAATGGGGCCACATATGGCTACACCTTC. Translating it yields CASSYSNNGATYGYTF.

The genes are TRBV5-6 and TRBJ2-3; the D gene is possibly TRBD2 (7 bases). The CDR3 totals 15 residues. Germline-derived CDR1 and CDR2 are SGHDT and YYEEEE. Between the trimmed V and J ends, which lost 7 bases and 2 bases, there was a span of 17 bases. The CDR3 nucleotides read TGTGCCAGCTTCGAAGGCGGGGGCCCCACAGATACGCAGTATTTT. Protein product: CASFEGGGPTDTQYF.

Remarks on this clone: This specimen includes other DNA sequences encoding the same CDR3. The rearrangement uses TRBV9 and TRBJ2-1; 14 nucleotides match TRBD2. CDR1 is SGDLS and CDR2 is YYNGEE in the germline V gene. CDR3 length: 15 residues. V shed 0 bases and J 7 bases; nucleotides not matched to a gene: 0. The CDR3 coding sequence is TGTGCCAGCAGCGTAGGACTAGCGGGGGGGAATGAGCAGTTCTTC. This sequence encodes CASSVGLAGGNEQFF.

CDR3 coding DNA: TGCAGCGTAGCCGACAGGGGGTACGGCTACACCTTC. It codes for CSVADRGYGYTF. This chain joins TRBV29-1 and TRBJ1-2; TRBD1 matches 9 bases. Per the germline V gene, CDR1 is SQVTM and CDR2 is ANQGSEA. V lost 6 bases and J lost 8; bases outside the gene matches: 7. The CDR3 covers 12 residues.

The chain carries TRBV10-2 and TRBJ1-4, with 8 bases aligning to TRBD1. The germline CDR1 and CDR2 sequences are WSHSY and SAAADI. J was trimmed by 5 bases and V by 6 bases; bases with no gene match: 8. This CDR3 is built from 15 residues. CDR3 residues: CASSHTGTGNEKLFF. The CDR3 DNA follows: TGCGCCAGCAGCCATACCGGGACAGGAAATGAAAAACTGTTTTTT.